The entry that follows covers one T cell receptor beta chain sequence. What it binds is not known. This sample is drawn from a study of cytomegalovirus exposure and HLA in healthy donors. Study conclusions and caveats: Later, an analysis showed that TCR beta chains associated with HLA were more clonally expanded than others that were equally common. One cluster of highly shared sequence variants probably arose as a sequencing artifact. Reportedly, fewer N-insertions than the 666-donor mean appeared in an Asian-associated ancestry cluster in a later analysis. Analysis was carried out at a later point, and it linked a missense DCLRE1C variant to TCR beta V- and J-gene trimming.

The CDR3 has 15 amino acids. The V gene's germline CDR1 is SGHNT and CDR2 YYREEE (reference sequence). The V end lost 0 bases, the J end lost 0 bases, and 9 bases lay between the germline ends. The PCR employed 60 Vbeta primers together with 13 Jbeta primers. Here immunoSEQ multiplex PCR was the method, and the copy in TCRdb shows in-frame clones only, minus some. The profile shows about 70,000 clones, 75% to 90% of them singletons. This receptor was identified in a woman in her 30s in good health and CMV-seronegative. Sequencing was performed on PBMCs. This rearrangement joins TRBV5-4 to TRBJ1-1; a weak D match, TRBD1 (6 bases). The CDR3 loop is CASSLAQGLNTEAFF. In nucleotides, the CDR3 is TGTGCCAGCAGCTTGGCCCAGGGGTTGAACACTGAAGCTTTCTTT.